This T cell receptor (beta chain) was sequenced for a study of blood T cell repertoires in COVID-19. Study information: The United States, Italy and Spain supplied acute and convalescent COVID-19 samples.

The age range of participants was roughly 18 to 90 years, with residence in about 25 US areas. Donors of Cohort 3 who recovered were those that had two negative PCRs, clearance, or symptom resolution. The CDR3 spans 14 residues. V was pared by 5 bases and J by 6 bases, with 14 bases between. Germline V gene lookup returns CDR1 LNHDA and CDR2 SQIVND (reference sequence). The authors' processing: Reference gene primers were amplified, and this amplification served to estimate nucleated cell counts. Using immunoSEQ multiplex PCR, the repertoire was profiled, and TCRdb retains in-frame clones only, with some absent. D and trimming were read from the DNA, whereas the V and J calls and clone size are those reported in that table. Among more than 200,000 clones, roughly 91% were seen once, and the ten largest hold 3.5% to 4.5%.

The genes are TRBV19 and TRBJ1-5; D gene ambiguous. The TCR sequence derives from a woman younger than 45 who had recovered from COVID-19. The sequencing input was PBMCs or T cells enriched from blood (not recorded which). CDR3 in amino acids: CASSPGQEVQPQHF. As DNA, the CDR3 is TGTGCCAGTAGTCCTGGGCAGGAGGTTCAGCCCCAGCATTTT.